A single sample is the source of the 9 T cell receptor beta chains below, sequenced in a study of T cell repertoires in chronic hepatitis B. This table comes from immunoSEQ multiplex PCR, and its TCRdb copy is limited to in-frame clones, with some not included. The sample totals some 65 clones. The sequencing sample was made of HBV polymerase (pol387) epitope-specific CD8+ T cells from PBMCs. These receptor sequences come from a human donor with chronic hepatitis B virus infection.

The chain has TRBV11-3 and TRBJ2-6; D uncertain. Germline V gene sequence: CDR1 SGHNT, CDR2 YENEEA. Trimming removed 5 bases at V and 5 bases at J, with 25 bases between. There are 19 residues in the CDR3. The CDR3 reads CASSSSCDLEQSRANVLTF. For the CDR3, the DNA is TGTGCCAGCAGCAGCTCCTGCGATCTCGAACAAAGTCGGGCCAACGTCCTGACTTTC.

The rearrangement joins TRBV7-8 to TRBJ1-4; D unclear. The CDR3 has 14 amino acids. Germline-derived CDR1 and CDR2 are SGHVS and FQNEAQ. V was trimmed by 0 bases and J by 5 bases, leaving 7 bases between them. The CDR3 reads CASSLAPWNEKLFF. The CDR3 nucleotides are TGTGCCAGCAGCTTAGCTCCGTGGAATGAAAAACTGTTTTTT.

This rearrangement joins TRBV5-4 to TRBJ2-1; D is ambiguous. Trimming pared 1 base from V and 6 bases from J, leaving 5 bases between. CDR1 and CDR2 from the germline V gene are SGHNT and YYREEE (reference sequence). There are 12 residues in the CDR3. The DNA for the CDR3 is TGTGCCAGCAGCTTGCGAATCAATGAGCAGTTCTTC. It translates to CASSLRINEQFF.

The V gene is TRBV7-4, the J gene TRBJ1-2; D is unclear. The germline CDR1 and CDR2 sequences are SGHVT and SQSDAQ. This CDR3 comprises 16 residues. Trimming removed 3 bases at V and 4 bases at J, with 18 bases between. CDR3: CASSFRTARKTYGYTF. DNA for the CDR3: TGTGCCAGCAGCTTCCGAACAGCTCGAAAGACCTATGGCTACACCTTC.

The J gene is TRBJ2-7, the V gene TRBV4-3; 7 bases line up with TRBD1. Germline V gene lookup returns CDR1 LGHNA and CDR2 YSLEER. The V segment lost 0 bases and the J segment 5 bases; nucleotides outside the gene matches: 10. The CDR3 covers 16 residues. The CDR3 spells CASSQDIGTVPDEQYF. The CDR3 nucleotides are TGCGCCAGCAGCCAAGATATAGGGACAGTACCTGACGAGCAGTACTTC.

The gene calls are TRBV5-1 and TRBJ1-1; D is possibly TRBD1 (5 bases). V was clipped by 7 bases and J by 9 bases, with 22 bases between them. This CDR3 has 14 residues. Germline lookup yields CDR1 SGHRS and CDR2 YFSETQ. As DNA, the CDR3 is TGCGCCAGCTCCCCTTCGGGGGAAACAACAAAAGCTTTCTTT. Translated, it gives CASSPSGETTKAFF.

This chain joins TRBV10-3 and TRBJ1-1; a weak D match, TRBD1 (5 bases). V lost 3 bases to trimming and J lost 5 bases, with 10 bases between them. The CDR3 is 13 residues long. Germline V gene lookup returns CDR1 ENHRY and CDR2 SYGVKD. The CDR3 DNA is TGTGCCATCAGTGACAGGCGGGGGACTGAAGCTTTCTTT. This translates into CAISDRRGTEAFF.

The V and J genes are TRBV6-6 and TRBJ1-1; D is unclear. The germline V gene encodes CDR1 MNHNY and CDR2 SVGAGI (reference sequence). This CDR3 has 14 residues. V was shortened by 10 bases and J by 6 bases, with 21 bases between the two germline ends. The CDR3 nucleotides are TGTGCCACTTCCCAGACCGTTAAGGGCGCTGAAGCTTTCTTT. As protein: CATSQTVKGAEAFF.

The chain joins TRBV6-5 to TRBJ1-2; tentative D call: TRBD1 (6 bases). V gave up 0 bases and J gave up 5 bases, with 7 bases separating them. The CDR3 is made up of 13 amino acids. Germline lookup yields CDR1 MNHEY and CDR2 SVGAGI. CDR3 bases: TGTGCCAGCAGTTACTCGGGGGCTTATGGCTACACCTTC. It codes for CASSYSGAYGYTF.